These 23 T cell receptor beta chains were all obtained from the same sample, sequenced in a study of human T cells and chemical hapten exposure. The time point denotes: patch test 1, 2 weeks after DPC sensitization. Stated treatment: therapeutic diphenylcyclopropenone sensitization with weekly scalp DPC. TCRdb reprocessed the RACE reads with MiXCR, giving one entry per CDR3 protein. The repertoire holds under 150,000 distinct CDR3 sequences, 12% seen once, with roughly 1.3% in the top ten. The material sequenced was whole blood, taken in connection with sensitization to the hapten diphenylcyclopropenone (DPC). These TCRs come from a woman between 45 and 60 years old with alopecia areata. Some clones in this sample may be carry-over from other donors' samples.

This clonotype was recorded at least ten times. J is TRBJ1-2 and V is TRBV5-8; D not resolved. Germline assignment: CDR1 SGHTS and CDR2 YDEGEE. This CDR3 has 13 amino acids. The ends were cut back, 2 bases at V and 2 bases at J, with 7 bases in the middle. The chain's CDR3 is CASSLDGNYGYTF. The CDR3 region has the DNA TGTGCCAGCAGCTTAGATGGGAACTATGGCTACACCTTC.

This clonotype was seen many times. The rearrangement joins TRBV28 to TRBJ2-3; 7 nucleotides agree with TRBD1. This CDR3 contains 12 residues. Germline CDR1 MDHEN, CDR2 SYDVKM. After removal of 8 bases from V and 1 base from J, the junction contained 0 bases not matched to a gene. The CDR3 reads CASGTGTDTQYF. CDR3 sequence (DNA): TGTGCCAGCGGGACAGGCACAGATACGCAGTATTTT.

The chain employs TRBV4-1 and TRBJ2-3; D remains unclear. The CDR3 runs 15 residues. The germline V gene has CDR1 MGHRA and CDR2 YSYEKL. V lost 5 bases and J lost 0, with 12 bases in between. CDR3 in amino acids: CASSYAPGSTDTQYF. In DNA, the CDR3 is TGCGCCAGCAGCTACGCTCCCGGGAGCACAGATACGCAGTATTTT.

This clonotype was counted only a few times. V is TRBV20-1 and J is TRBJ1-4; D perhaps matches TRBD1 (5 bases). The CDR3 consists of 13 residues. Trimming pared 8 bases from V and 0 bases from J, leaving 10 bases between. Germline V lookup: CDR1 DFQATT, CDR2 SNEGSKA (reference sequence). CDR3 nucleotides: TGCAGTTACCTGACAGCAACTAATGAAAAACTGTTTTTT. It yields the protein CSYLTATNEKLFF.

The chain is built from TRBV3-1 and TRBJ2-1; D not resolved. V was trimmed by 4 bases and J by 9 bases, leaving 25 bases between them. The CDR3 sequence is 17 residues long. CDR1 and CDR2 (germline): LGHDT, YNNKEL (reference sequence). CDR3 sequence reads: CASSPNLGTIGDSEQFF. The CDR3 region has the DNA TGTGCCAGCAGCCCTAATCTTGGAACTATTGGAGATAGTGAGCAGTTCTTC.

This clonotype was counted a few times. This sequence joins TRBV7-2 and TRBJ1-1; TRBD1 is a possible D gene (5 bases). The CDR3 loop spans 13 amino acids. Between the trimmed V and J ends, which lost 3 bases and 10 bases, there was a span of 15 bases. Germline V gives CDR1 SGHTA, CDR2 FQGNSA. The CDR3 protein is CASSFITRERAFF. The CDR3 nucleotides read TGTGCCAGCAGCTTCATAACCAGGGAACGAGCTTTCTTT. Complete variable domain (other parts from reference TRBV7-2 and TRBJ1-1): GAGVSQSPSNKVTEKGKDVELRCDPISGHTALYWYRQSLGQGLEFLIYFQGNSAPDKSGLPSDRFSAERTGGSVSTLTIQRTQQEDSAVYLCASSFITRERAFFGQGTRLTVV.

This clonotype was seen at least ten times. V is TRBV6-6 and J is TRBJ2-3; D gene uncertain. V was shortened by 0 bases and J by 1 base, with 8 bases between the two germline ends. The CDR3 contains 15 residues. Germline V gene sequence: CDR1 MNHNY, CDR2 SVGAGI (reference sequence). CDR3 DNA: TGTGCCAGCAGTTACTCGGGCCCCGGCACAGATACGCAGTATTTT. This sequence encodes CASSYSGPGTDTQYF.

The V gene is TRBV28, the J gene TRBJ1-2; a weak D match, TRBD1 (5 bases). CDR3 size: 15 residues. Germline CDR1 reads MDHEN; CDR2 reads SYDVKM. Trimming left V 6 bases short and J 6 bases short, with 20 bases between. CDR3 DNA: TGTGCCAGCAGCCCTCACTCGACGGGGCAACATGGCTACACCTTC. Translating gives CASSPHSTGQHGYTF.

The V call is TRBV11-2, the J call TRBJ2-5; 7 bases are a match to TRBD1. Germline V gene lookup returns CDR1 SGHAT and CDR2 FQNNGV. Losses at the gene ends were 4 bases for V and 0 bases for J; bases not matched to a gene: 8. The CDR3 loop spans 16 amino acids. The CDR3 DNA reads TGTGCCAGCAGCTACCTCCGGGACAGCTACCAAGAGACCCAGTACTTC. Residues: CASSYLRDSYQETQYF.

This clonotype was observed many times. CDR3 coding DNA: TGTGCCAGCACCCCTACAGCGGGAGCCAATGAGCAGTTCTTC. The encoded protein is CASTPTAGANEQFF. V is TRBV7-2 and J is TRBJ2-1, with 8 nucleotides matching TRBD2. This CDR3 is built from 14 residues. Trimming removed 7 bases from V and 6 bases from J; junction bases left unmatched: 8. Germline CDR1 reads SGHTA; CDR2 reads FQGNSA. Full variable domain (outside the CDR3, taken from reference TRBV7-2 and TRBJ2-1): GAGVSQSPSNKVTEKGKDVELRCDPISGHTALYWYRQSLGQGLEFLIYFQGNSAPDKSGLPSDRFSAERTGGSVSTLTIQRTQQEDSAVYLCASTPTAGANEQFFGPGTRLTVL.

This clonotype was picked up a small number of times. The chain joins TRBV6-5 to TRBJ1-4, with 8 bases matching TRBD1. The V and J ends lost 0 bases and 8 bases, in that order; junction bases with no gene match: 5. This CDR3 is 15 amino acids long. Germline values: CDR1 MNHEY, CDR2 SVGAGI. CDR3 sequence reads: CASSYSDRAKEKLFF. CDR3 nucleotides: TGTGCCAGCAGTTACTCGGACAGGGCAAAAGAAAAACTGTTTTTT.

The rearrangement links TRBV20-1 to TRBJ2-1; 9 nucleotides agree with TRBD1. The V gene's germline CDR1 is DFQATT and CDR2 SNEGSKA (reference sequence). The CDR3 extends over 16 amino acids. V lost 5 bases to trimming and J lost 4 bases; unmatched junction nucleotides: 12. The CDR3 sequence: CSAYLIGTGQYNEQFF. For the CDR3, the DNA is TGCAGTGCTTACCTAATCGGGACAGGGCAATACAATGAGCAGTTCTTC.

This clonotype was counted a few times. The CDR3 coding sequence is TGTGCCAGCTCACCCCCCGGGGAGCTTGAAAAACTGTTTTTT. Translating it yields CASSPPGELEKLFF. The chain has TRBV18 and TRBJ1-4; D is unresolved. Germline V lookup: CDR1 KGHSH, CDR2 LQKENI. The CDR3 length is 14 residues. The ends were cut back, 3 bases at V and 7 bases at J, with 12 bases in the middle.

In its sample, this clonotype was seen many times. The rearrangement joins TRBV6-6 to TRBJ1-4, with 7 bases fitting TRBD1. The CDR3 sequence is 15 residues long. V lost 6 bases to trimming and J lost 5 bases; unmatched junction nucleotides: 9. Germline CDR1 is MNHNY and CDR2 is SVGAGI (reference sequence). The CDR3 is CASSTQGRLNEKLFF. The CDR3 bases are TGTGCCAGCAGCACACAGGGGCGCTTGAATGAAAAACTGTTTTTT.

This clonotype was observed a few times. CDR3 region: CASSHPSEQFF. The CDR3 nucleotides read TGTGCCAGCAGCCACCCCTCTGAGCAGTTCTTC. The chain has TRBV3-1 and TRBJ2-1; D ambiguous. The CDR3 spans 11 residues. In germline, CDR1 is LGHDT, CDR2 YNNKEL (reference sequence). Trimming removed 3 bases at V and 9 bases at J, with 6 bases between.

This clonotype was counted only a few times. The chain links TRBV5-1 to TRBJ2-1; 9 nucleotides agree with TRBD2. Germline V gives CDR1 SGHRS, CDR2 YFSETQ. The CDR3 is 15 residues long. V dropped 0 bases and J dropped 4; count of bases not matched to a gene: 2. CDR3 protein: CASSLALAGYNEQFF. CDR3 sequence (DNA): TGCGCCAGCAGCTTGGCGCTAGCGGGATACAATGAGCAGTTCTTC. Based on the CDR3 plus reference TRBV5-1 and TRBJ2-1, the full variable domain is KAGVTQTPRYLIKTRGQQVTLSCSPISGHRSVSWYQQTPGQGLQFLFEYFSETQRNKGNFPGRFSGRQFSNSRSEMNVSTLELGDSALYLCASSLALAGYNEQFFGPGTRLTVL.

The CDR3 DNA is TGTGCCAGCAGCTTAACAGGTTCTGGAAACACCATATATTTT. Its translation is CASSLTGSGNTIYF. The V gene is TRBV7-6, the J gene TRBJ1-3; D perhaps matches TRBD1 (5 bases). In germline, CDR1 is SGHVS, CDR2 FNYEAQ. There are 14 residues in the CDR3. V gave up 2 bases and J gave up 1 base, with 6 bases separating them.

The rearrangement uses TRBV29-1 and TRBJ1-4; the D is unclear. Germline V gene sequence: CDR1 SQVTM, CDR2 ANQGSEA. This CDR3 region has 13 residues. V shed 6 bases and J shed 0 bases, with 8 bases lying between them. CDR3 loop: CSVSGPTNEKLFF. The CDR3 DNA sequence: TGCAGCGTATCCGGGCCAACTAATGAAAAACTGTTTTTT.

This chain connects TRBV4-2 to TRBJ1-2; D possibly corresponds to TRBD1 (5 bases). Germline V lookup: CDR1 LGHNA, CDR2 YNFKEQ. The CDR3 is 13 amino acids. V lost 3 bases and J lost 2, with 7 bases in between. CDR3 region: CASSHEGNYGYTF. The DNA of the CDR3 is TGTGCCAGCAGCCATGAGGGGAACTATGGCTACACCTTC.

The chain couples TRBV19 to TRBJ2-1; D may be TRBD2 (7 bases). Trimming cost V 7 bases and J 5 bases, with 18 bases left between them. This CDR3 region has 15 residues. The germline V gene encodes CDR1 LNHDA and CDR2 SQIVND (reference sequence). Written as DNA, the CDR3 is TGTGCCAGTAACTTCGGGGGGCAGCCCCACAATGAGCAGTTCTTC. Its translation is CASNFGGQPHNEQFF. Drawing the rest from reference TRBV19 and TRBJ2-1, the complete variable domain is DGGITQSPKYLFRKEGQNVTLSCEQNLNHDAMYWYRQDPGQGLRLIYYSQIVNDFQKGDIAEGYSVSREKKESFPLTVTSAQKNPTAFYLCASNFGGQPHNEQFFGPGTRLTVL.

The chain links TRBV7-2 to TRBJ1-1; no definite D call. Germline values: CDR1 SGHTA, CDR2 FQGNSA. This CDR3 has 11 amino acids. Trimming pared 5 bases from V and 11 bases from J, leaving 12 bases between. CDR3 region: CASSVGPAAFF. Here the CDR3 DNA reads TGTGCCAGCAGCGTCGGGCCGGCGGCTTTCTTT.

The sample holds many counts of this clonotype. The chain links TRBV7-9 to TRBJ1-6; D not resolved. The CDR3 length is 13 residues. The V end was cut by 6 bases, the J end by 4 bases, with 7 bases between. Germline V gives CDR1 SEHNR, CDR2 FQNEAQ (reference sequence). The CDR3 DNA sequence: TGTGCCAGCAGTCCGCTTTATAATTCACCCCTCCACTTT. Residues: CASSPLYNSPLHF.

This clonotype was observed at least ten times. V gene TRBV4-2 combines with J gene TRBJ1-6; tentative D call: TRBD1 (6 bases). Germline V gene lookup returns CDR1 LGHNA and CDR2 YNFKEQ. This CDR3 contains 18 residues. V was pared by 7 bases and J by 0 bases, with 19 bases between. This CDR3 is CASTLNFDRSSYNSPLHF. The CDR3 nucleotides read TGTGCCAGCACCCTGAACTTTGACAGGAGCTCCTATAATTCACCCCTCCACTTT.